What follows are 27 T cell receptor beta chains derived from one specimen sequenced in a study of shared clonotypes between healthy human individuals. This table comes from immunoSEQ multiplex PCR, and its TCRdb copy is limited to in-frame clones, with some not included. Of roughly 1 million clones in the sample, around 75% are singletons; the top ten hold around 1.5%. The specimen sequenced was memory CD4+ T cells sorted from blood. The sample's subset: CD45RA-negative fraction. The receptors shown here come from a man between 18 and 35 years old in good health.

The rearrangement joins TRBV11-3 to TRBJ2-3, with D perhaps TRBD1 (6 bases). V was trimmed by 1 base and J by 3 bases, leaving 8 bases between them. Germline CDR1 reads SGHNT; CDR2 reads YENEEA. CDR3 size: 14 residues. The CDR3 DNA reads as TGTGCCAGCAGCTTAGGAACAGGGACAGATACGCAGTATTTT. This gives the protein CASSLGTGTDTQYF.

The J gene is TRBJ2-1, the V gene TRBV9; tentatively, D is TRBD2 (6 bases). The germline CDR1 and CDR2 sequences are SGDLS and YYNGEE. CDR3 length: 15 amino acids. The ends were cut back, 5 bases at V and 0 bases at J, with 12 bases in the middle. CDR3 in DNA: TGTGCCAGCAGTGGGGGGACTTTCTCCTACAATGAGCAGTTCTTC. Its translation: CASSGGTFSYNEQFF.

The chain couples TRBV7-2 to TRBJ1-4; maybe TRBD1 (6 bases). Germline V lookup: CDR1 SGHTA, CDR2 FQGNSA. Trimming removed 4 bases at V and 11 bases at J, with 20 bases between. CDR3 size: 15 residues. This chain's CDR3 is CASSSDRLLWGKLFF. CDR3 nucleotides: TGTGCCAGCAGCTCCGACAGGCTCCTATGGGGGAAACTGTTTTTT. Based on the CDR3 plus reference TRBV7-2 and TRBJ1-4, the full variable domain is GAGVSQSPSNKVTEKGKDVELRCDPISGHTALYWYRQSLGQGLEFLIYFQGNSAPDKSGLPSDRFSAERTGGSVSTLTIQRTQQEDSAVYLCASSSDRLLWGKLFFGSGTQLSVL.

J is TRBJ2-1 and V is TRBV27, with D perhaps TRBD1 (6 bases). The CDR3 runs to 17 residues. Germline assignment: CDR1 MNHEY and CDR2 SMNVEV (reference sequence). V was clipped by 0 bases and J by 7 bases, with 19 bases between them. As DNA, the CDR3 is TGTGCCAGCAGTTTATCGGGGGCGGCGAGGGGCCTGAATGAGCAGTTCTTC. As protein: CASSLSGAARGLNEQFF.

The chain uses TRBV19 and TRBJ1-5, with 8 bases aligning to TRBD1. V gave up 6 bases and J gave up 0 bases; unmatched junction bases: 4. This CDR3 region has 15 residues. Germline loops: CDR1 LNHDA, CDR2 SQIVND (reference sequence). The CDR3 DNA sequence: TGTGCCAGTAGGCAGACAGGGGCTAGCAATCAGCCCCAGCATTTT. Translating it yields CASRQTGASNQPQHF.

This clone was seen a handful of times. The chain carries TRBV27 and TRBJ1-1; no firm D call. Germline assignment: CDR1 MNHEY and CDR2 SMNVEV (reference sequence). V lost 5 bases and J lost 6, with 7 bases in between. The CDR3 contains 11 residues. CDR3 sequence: CASSGFAEAFF. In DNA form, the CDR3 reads TGTGCCAGCAGTGGGTTCGCTGAAGCTTTCTTT.

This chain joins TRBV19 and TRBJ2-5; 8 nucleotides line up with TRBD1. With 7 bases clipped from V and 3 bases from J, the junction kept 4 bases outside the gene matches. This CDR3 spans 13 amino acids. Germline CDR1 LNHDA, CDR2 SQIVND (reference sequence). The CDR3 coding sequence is TGTGCCAGTAACAGGGGGGCCAAAGAGACCCAGTACTTC. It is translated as CASNRGAKETQYF.

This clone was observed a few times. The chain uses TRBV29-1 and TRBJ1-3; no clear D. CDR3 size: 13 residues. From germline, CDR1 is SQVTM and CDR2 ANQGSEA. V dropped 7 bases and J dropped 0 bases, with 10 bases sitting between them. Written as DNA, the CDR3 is TGCAGCGCGGATAACGTCTCTGGAAACACCATATATTTT. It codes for CSADNVSGNTIYF.

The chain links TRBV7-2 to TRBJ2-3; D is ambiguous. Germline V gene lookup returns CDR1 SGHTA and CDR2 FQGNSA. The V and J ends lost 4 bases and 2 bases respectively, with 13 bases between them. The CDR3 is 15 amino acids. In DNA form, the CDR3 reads TGTGCCAGCAGCTCCGACCTTTATCCCACAGATACGCAGTATTTT. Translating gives CASSSDLYPTDTQYF.

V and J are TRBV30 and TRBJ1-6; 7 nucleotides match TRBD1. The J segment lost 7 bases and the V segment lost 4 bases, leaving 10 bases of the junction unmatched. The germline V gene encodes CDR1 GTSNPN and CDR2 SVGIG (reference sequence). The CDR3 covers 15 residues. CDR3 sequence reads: CAWKVDRAFNSPLHF. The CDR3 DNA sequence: TGTGCCTGGAAAGTCGACAGGGCCTTCAATTCACCCCTCCACTTT.

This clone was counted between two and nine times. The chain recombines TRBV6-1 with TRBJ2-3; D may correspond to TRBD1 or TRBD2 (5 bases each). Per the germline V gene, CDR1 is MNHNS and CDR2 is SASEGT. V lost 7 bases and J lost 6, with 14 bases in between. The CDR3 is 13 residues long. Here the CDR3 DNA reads TGTGCCAGCATACCTGGGGGTGGGGATACGCAGTATTTT. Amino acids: CASIPGGGDTQYF.

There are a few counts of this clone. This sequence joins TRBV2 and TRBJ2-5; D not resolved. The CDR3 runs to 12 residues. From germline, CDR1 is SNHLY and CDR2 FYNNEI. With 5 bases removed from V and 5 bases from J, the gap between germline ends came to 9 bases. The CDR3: CASSMLRETQYF. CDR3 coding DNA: TGTGCCAGCAGTATGCTACGGGAGACCCAGTACTTC.

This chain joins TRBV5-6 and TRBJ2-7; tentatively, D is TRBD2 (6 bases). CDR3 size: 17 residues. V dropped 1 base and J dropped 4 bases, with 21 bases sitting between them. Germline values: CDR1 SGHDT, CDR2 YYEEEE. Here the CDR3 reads CASSLSSLREVGYEQYF. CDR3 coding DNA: TGTGCCAGCAGCTTGTCGTCGCTGAGGGAGGTGGGTTACGAGCAGTACTTC.

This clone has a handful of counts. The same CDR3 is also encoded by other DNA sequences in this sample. CDR3 sequence reads: CASSVTGMNTEAFF. The CDR3 region has the DNA TGTGCCAGCAGCGTGACCGGTATGAACACTGAAGCTTTCTTT. The gene calls are TRBV9 and TRBJ1-1; D unresolved. Looked up from germline, CDR1 is SGDLS and CDR2 is YYNGEE. The CDR3 loop spans 14 amino acids. Trimming took 2 bases from V and 0 from J, leaving 8 bases between them.

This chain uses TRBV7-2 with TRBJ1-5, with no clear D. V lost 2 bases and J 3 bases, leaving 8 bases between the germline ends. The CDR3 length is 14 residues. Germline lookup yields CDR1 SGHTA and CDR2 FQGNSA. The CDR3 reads CASSLWQNNQPQHF. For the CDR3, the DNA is TGTGCCAGCAGCTTATGGCAAAACAATCAGCCCCAGCATTTT.

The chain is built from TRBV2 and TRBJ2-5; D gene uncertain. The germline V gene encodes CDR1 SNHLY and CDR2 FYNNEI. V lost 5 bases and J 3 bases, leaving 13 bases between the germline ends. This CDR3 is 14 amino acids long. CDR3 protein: CASSTGAGEETQYF. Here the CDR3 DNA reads TGTGCCAGCAGTACGGGTGCTGGGGAAGAGACCCAGTACTTC.

For the CDR3, the DNA is TGTGCCAGCAGCTCTGGACAGGTCGTTCAGCCCCAGCATTTT. Protein: CASSSGQVVQPQHF. The gene calls are TRBV7-2 and TRBJ1-5; TRBD1 matches at 7 bases. Per the germline V gene, CDR1 is SGHTA and CDR2 is FQGNSA. The CDR3 has 14 amino acids. Trimming cost V 4 bases and J 6 bases; bases outside gene matches: 6.

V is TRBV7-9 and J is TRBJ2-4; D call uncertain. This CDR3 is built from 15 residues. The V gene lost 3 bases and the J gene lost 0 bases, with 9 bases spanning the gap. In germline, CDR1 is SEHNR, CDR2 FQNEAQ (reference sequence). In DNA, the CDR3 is TGTGCCAGCAGCTTCCAGACCGTAGCCAAAAACATTCAGTACTTC. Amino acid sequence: CASSFQTVAKNIQYF.

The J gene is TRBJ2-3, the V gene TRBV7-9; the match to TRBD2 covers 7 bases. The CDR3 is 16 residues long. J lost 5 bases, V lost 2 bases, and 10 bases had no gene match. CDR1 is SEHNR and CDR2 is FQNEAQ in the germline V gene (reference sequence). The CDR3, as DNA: TGTGCCAGCAGCTTAAGGGGAGGGCCTGGCCAAGATACGCAGTATTTT. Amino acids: CASSLRGGPGQDTQYF.

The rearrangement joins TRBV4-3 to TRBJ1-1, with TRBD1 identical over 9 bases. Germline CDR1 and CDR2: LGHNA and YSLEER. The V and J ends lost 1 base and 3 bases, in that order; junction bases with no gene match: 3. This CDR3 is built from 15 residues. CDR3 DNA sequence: TGCGCCAGCAGCCAAGGGGACAGGGACTACACTGAAGCTTTCTTT. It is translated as CASSQGDRDYTEAFF.

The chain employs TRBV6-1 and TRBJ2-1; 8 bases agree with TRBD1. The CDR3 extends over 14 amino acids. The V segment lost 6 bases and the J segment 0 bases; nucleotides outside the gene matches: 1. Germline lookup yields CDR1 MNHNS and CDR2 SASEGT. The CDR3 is CASRDRVSYNEQFF. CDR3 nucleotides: TGTGCCAGCAGGGACAGGGTCTCCTACAATGAGCAGTTCTTC.

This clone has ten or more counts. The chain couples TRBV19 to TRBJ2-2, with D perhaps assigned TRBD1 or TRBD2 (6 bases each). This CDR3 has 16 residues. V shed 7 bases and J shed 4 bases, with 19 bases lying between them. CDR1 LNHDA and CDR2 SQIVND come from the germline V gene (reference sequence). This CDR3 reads CASTRWGAVGTGELFF. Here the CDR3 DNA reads TGTGCCAGTACCCGGTGGGGGGCGGTGGGCACCGGGGAGCTGTTTTTT.

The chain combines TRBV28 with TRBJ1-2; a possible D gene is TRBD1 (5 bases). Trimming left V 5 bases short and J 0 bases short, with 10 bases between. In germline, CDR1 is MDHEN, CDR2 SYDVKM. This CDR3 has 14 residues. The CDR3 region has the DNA TGTGCCAGCAGTCCAGGGAGCACTAACTATGGCTACACCTTC. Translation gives CASSPGSTNYGYTF.

CDR3 amino acids: CASSEPGQGAAGPPLHF. The CDR3 nucleotides are TGTGCCAGCAGTGAACCGGGACAGGGCGCCGCTGGGCCTCCCCTCCACTTT. The chain employs TRBV6-1 and TRBJ1-6; 9 bases map to TRBD1. This CDR3 region has 17 residues. Germline lookup yields CDR1 MNHNS and CDR2 SASEGT. V gave up 2 bases and J gave up 13 bases; unmatched junction bases: 15.

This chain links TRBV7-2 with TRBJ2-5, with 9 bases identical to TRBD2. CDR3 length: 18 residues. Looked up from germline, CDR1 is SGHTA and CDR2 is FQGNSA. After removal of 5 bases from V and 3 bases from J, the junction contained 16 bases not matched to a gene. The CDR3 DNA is TGTGCCAGCAGCCCCGAGGGGGCGGGAGGGCCGGTGAAAGAGACCCAGTACTTC. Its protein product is CASSPEGAGGPVKETQYF.

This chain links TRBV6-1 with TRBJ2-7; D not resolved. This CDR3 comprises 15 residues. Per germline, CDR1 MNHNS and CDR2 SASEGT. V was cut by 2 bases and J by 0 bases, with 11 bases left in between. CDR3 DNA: TGTGCCAGCAGTGAATCCATTTGGAGCTCCTACGAGCAGTACTTC. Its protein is CASSESIWSSYEQYF.

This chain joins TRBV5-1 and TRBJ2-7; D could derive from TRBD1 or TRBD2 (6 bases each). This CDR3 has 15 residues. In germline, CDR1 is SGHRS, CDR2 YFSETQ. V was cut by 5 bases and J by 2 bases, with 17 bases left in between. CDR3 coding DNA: TGCGCCAGCAGTGGCGGGGCAGGGGAACCCTACGAGCAGTACTTC. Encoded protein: CASSGGAGEPYEQYF.